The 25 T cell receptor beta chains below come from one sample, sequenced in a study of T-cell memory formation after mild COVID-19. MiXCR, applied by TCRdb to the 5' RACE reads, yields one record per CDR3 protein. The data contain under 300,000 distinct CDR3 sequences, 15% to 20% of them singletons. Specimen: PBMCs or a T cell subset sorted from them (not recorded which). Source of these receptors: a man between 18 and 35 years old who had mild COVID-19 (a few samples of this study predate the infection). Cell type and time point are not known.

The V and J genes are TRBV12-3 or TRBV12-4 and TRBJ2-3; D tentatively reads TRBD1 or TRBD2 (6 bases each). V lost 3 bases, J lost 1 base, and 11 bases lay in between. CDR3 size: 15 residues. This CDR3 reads CASSFRGPGTDTQYF. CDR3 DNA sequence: TGTGCCAGCAGTTTCCGGGGGCCCGGCACAGATACGCAGTATTTT.

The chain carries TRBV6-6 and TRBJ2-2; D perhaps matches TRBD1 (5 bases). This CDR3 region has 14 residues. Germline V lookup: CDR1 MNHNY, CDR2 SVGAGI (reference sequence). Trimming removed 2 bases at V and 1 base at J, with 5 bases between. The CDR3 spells CASSYTGNTGELFF. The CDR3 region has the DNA TGTGCCAGCAGTTACACAGGGAACACCGGGGAGCTGTTTTTT.

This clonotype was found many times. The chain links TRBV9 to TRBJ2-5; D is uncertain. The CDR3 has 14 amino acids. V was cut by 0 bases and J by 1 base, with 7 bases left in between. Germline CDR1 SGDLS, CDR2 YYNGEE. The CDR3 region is CASSVEVVQETQYF. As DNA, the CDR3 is TGTGCCAGCAGCGTAGAGGTGGTCCAAGAGACCCAGTACTTC. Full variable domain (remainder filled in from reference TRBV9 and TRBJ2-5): DSGVTQTPKHLITATGQRVTLRCSPRSGDLSVYWYQQSLDQGLQFLIQYYNGEERAKGNILERFSAQQFPDLHSELNLSSLELGDSALYFCASSVEVVQETQYFGPGTRLLVL.

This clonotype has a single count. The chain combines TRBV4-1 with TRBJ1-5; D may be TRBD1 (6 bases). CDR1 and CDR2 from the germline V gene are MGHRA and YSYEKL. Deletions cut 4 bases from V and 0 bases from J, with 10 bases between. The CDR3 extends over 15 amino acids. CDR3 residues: CASSPGQYSNQPQHF. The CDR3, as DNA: TGCGCCAGCAGCCCCGGACAGTATAGCAATCAGCCCCAGCATTTT.

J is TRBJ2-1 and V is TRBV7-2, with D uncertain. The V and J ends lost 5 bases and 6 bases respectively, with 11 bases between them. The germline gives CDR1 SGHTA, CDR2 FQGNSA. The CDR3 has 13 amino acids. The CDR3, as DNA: TGTGCCAGCAGCCGCTGGGTTGGCAATGAGCAGTTCTTC. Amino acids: CASSRWVGNEQFF.

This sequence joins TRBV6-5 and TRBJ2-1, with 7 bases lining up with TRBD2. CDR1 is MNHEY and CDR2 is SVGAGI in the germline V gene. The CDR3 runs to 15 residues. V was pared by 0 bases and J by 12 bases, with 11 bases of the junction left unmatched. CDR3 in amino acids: CASSYSSGAGFGQFF. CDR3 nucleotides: TGTGCCAGCAGTTACTCCAGCGGGGCGGGATTCGGGCAGTTCTTC.

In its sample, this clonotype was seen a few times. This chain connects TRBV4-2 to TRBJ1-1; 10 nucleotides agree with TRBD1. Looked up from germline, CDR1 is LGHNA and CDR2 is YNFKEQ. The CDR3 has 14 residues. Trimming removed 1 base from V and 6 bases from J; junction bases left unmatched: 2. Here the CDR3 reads CASSQGQGAAEAFF. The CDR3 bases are TGTGCCAGCAGCCAAGGACAGGGGGCGGCTGAAGCTTTCTTT.

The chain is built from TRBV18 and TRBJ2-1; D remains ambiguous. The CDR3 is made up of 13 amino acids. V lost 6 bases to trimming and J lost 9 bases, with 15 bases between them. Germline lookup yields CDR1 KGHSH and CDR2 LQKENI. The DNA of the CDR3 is TGTGCCAGCTCCCCTCAGCCGTTCTCTGAGCAGTTCTTC. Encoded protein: CASSPQPFSEQFF.

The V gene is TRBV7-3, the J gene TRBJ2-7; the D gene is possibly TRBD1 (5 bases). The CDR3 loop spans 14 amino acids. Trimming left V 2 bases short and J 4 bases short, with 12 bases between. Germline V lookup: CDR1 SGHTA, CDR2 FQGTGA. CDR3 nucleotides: TGTGCCAGCAGCTTAGGGGCAGGCGCGTACGAGCAGTACTTC. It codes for CASSLGAGAYEQYF.

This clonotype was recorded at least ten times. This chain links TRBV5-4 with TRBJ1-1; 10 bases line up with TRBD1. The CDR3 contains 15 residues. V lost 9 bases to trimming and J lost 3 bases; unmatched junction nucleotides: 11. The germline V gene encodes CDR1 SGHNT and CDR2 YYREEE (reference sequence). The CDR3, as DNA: TGTGCCACCGTGGACAGGGGGACCTCCCACACTGAAGCTTTCTTT. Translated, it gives CATVDRGTSHTEAFF.

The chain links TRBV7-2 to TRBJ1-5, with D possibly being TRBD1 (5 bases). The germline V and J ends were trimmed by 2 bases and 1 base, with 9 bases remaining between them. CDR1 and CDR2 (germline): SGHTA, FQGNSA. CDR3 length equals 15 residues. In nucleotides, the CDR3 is TGTGCCAGCAGCTTATCAGGGTTAAGCAATCAGCCCCAGCATTTT. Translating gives CASSLSGLSNQPQHF.

DNA for the CDR3: TGTGCCAGTAGTATCCTTACCTCTGGGGCCAACGTCCTGACTTTC. It is translated as CASSILTSGANVLTF. The V and J genes are TRBV19 and TRBJ2-6; D gene unclear. V was shortened by 3 bases and J by 0 bases, with 6 bases between the two germline ends. This CDR3 contains 15 residues. Looked up from germline, CDR1 is LNHDA and CDR2 is SQIVND (reference sequence).

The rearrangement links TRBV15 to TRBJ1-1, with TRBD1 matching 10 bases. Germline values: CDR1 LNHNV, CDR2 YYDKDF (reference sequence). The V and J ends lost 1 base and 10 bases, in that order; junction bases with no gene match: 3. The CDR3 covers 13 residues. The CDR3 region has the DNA TGTGCCACCAGCAGAGGACAGGGGGCCGGAGCTTTCTTT. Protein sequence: CATSRGQGAGAFF.

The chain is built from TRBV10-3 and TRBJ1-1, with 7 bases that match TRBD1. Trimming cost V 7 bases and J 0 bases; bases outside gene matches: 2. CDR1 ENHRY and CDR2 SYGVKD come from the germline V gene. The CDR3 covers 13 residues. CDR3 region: CAITTGVNTEAFF. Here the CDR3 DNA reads TGTGCCATCACCACAGGGGTGAACACTGAAGCTTTCTTT.

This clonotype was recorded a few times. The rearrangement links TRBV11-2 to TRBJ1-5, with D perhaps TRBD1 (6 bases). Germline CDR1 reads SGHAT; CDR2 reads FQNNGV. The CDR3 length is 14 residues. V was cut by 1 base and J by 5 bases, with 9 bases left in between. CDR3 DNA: TGTGCCAGCAGCTTAGGTACAGGGTATCAGCCCCAGCATTTT. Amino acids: CASSLGTGYQPQHF.

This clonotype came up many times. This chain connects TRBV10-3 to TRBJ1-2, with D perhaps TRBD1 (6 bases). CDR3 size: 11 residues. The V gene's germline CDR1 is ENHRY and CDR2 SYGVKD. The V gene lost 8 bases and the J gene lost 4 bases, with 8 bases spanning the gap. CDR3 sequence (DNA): TGTGCCATCTCGACAGGCTATGGCTACACCTTC. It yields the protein CAISTGYGYTF.

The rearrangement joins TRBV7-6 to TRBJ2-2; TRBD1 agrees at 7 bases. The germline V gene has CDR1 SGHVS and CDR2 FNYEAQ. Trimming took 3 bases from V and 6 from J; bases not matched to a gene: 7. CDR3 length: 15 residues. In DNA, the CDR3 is TGTGCCAGCAGCTTGAGGGACAGACGGGCCGGGGAGCTGTTTTTT. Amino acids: CASSLRDRRAGELFF.

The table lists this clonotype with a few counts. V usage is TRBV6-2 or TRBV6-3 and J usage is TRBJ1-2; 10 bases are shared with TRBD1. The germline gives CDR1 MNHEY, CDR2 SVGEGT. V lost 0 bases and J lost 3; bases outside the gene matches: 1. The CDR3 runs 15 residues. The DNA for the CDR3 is TGTGCCAGCAGTTACTCGGGACAGGGGTACTATGGCTACACCTTC. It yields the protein CASSYSGQGYYGYTF.

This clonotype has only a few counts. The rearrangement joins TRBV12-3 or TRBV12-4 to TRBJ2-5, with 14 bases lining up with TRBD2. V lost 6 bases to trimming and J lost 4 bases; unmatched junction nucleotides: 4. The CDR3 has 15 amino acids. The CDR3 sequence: CASSRLAGGLETQYF. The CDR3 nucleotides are TGTGCCAGCAGCCGACTAGCGGGGGGGTTAGAGACCCAGTACTTC.

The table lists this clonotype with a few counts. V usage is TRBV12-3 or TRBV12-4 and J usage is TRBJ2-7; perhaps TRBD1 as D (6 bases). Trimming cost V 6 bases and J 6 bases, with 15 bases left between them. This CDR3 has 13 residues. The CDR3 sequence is CASRLTGFAEQYF. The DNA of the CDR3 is TGTGCCAGCAGGCTAACAGGGTTTGCCGAGCAGTACTTC.

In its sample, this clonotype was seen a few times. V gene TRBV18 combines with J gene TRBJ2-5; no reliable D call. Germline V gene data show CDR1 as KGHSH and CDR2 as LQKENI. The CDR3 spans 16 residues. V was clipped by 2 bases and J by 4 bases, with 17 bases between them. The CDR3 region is CASSPSLLLSSETQYF. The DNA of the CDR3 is TGTGCCAGCTCACCAAGTCTCCTACTCTCGTCAGAGACCCAGTACTTC.

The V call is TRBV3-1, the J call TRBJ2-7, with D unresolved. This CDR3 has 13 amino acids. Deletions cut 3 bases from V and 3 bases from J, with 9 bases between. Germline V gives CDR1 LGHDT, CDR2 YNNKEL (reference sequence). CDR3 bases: TGTGCCAGCAGCCATAGCCAGGACTACGAGCAGTACTTC. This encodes CASSHSQDYEQYF.

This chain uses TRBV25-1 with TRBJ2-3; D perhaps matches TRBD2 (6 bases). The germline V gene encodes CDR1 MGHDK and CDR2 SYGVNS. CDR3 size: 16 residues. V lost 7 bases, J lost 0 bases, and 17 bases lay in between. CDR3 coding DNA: TGTGCCAGCAAGGCGGCCCGCGGGGAGAGCACAGATACGCAGTATTTT. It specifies CASKAARGESTDTQYF.

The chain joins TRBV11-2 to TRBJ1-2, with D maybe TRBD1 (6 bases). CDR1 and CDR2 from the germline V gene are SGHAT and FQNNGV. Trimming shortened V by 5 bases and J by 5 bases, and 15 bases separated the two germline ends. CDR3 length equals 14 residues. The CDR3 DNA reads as TGTGCCAGCAGCCACGGCCAGGGGACATATGGCTACACCTTC. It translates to CASSHGQGTYGYTF.

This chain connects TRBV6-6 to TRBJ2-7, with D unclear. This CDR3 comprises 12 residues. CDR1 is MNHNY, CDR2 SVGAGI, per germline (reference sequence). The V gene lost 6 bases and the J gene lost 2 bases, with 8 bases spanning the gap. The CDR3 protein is CASSMPPYEQYV. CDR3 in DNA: TGTGCCAGCAGCATGCCTCCCTACGAGCAGTACGTC.